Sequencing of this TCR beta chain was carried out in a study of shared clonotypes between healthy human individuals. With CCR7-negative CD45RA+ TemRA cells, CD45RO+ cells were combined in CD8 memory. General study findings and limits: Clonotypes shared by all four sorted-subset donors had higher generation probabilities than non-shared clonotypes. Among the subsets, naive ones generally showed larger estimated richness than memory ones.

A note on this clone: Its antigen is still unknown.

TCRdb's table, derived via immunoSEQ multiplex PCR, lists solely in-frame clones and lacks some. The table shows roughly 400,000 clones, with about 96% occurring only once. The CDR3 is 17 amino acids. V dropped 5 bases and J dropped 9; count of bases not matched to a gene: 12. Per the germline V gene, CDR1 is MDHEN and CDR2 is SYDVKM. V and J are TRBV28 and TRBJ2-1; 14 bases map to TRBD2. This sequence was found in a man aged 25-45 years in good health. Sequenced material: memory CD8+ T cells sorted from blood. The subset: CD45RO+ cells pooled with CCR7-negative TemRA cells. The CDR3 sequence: CASSHIQPGLAGAEQFF. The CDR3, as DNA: TGTGCCAGCAGTCACATACAACCGGGACTAGCGGGAGCTGAGCAGTTCTTC.